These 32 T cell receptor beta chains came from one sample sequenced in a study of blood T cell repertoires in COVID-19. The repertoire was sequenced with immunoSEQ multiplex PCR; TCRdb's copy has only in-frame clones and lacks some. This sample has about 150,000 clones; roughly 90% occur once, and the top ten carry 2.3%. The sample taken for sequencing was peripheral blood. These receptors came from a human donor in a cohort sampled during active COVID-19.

CDR3 coding DNA: TGTGCCAGCAGCTGGGACAGGGACTCCTACGAGCAGTACTTC. This gives the protein CASSWDRDSYEQYF. The chain has TRBV3-1 (or the pseudogene TRBV3-2) and TRBJ2-7; 9 nucleotides line up with TRBD1. Germline loops: CDR1 LGHDT, CDR2 YNNKEL (reference sequence). After removal of 5 bases from V and 0 bases from J, the junction contained 2 bases not matched to a gene. CDR3 length equals 14 residues.

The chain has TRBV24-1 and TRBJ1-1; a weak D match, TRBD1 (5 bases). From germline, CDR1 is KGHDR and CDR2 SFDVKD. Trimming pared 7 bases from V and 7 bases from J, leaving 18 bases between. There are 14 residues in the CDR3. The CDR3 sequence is CATRGDSEPSEAFF. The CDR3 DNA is TGTGCCACCAGAGGAGACAGCGAACCCAGTGAAGCTTTCTTT.

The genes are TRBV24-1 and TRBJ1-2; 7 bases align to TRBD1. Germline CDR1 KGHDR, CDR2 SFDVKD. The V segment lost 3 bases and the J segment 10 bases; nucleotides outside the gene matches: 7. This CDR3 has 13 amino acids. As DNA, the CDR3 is TGTGCCACCAGTGATCTTGACAGGGATTACTACACCTTC. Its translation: CATSDLDRDYYTF.

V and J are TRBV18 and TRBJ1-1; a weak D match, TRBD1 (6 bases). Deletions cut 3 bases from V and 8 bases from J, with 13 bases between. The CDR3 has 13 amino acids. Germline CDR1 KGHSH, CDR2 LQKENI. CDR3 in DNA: TGTGCCAGCTCACCTTCACAGGGCTCCGAAGCTTTCTTT. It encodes CASSPSQGSEAFF. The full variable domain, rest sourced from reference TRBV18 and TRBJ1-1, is NAGVMQNPRHLVRRRGQEARLRCSPMKGHSHVYWYRQLPEEGLKFMVYLQKENIIDESGMPKERFSAEFPKEGPSILRIQQVVRGDSAAYFCASSPSQGSEAFFGQGTRLTVV.

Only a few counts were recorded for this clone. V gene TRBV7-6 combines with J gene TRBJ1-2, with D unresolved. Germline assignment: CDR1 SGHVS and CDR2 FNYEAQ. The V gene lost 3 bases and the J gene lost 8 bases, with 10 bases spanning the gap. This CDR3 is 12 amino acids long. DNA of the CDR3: TGTGCCAGCAGCTTTTTTCCAGGAGGCTACACCTTC. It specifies CASSFFPGGYTF.

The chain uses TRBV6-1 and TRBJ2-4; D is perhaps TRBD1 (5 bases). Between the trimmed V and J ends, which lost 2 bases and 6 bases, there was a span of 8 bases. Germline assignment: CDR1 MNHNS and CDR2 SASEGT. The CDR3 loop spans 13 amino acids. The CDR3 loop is CASSEQRGNIQYF. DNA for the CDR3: TGTGCCAGCAGTGAACAAAGGGGAAACATTCAGTACTTC.

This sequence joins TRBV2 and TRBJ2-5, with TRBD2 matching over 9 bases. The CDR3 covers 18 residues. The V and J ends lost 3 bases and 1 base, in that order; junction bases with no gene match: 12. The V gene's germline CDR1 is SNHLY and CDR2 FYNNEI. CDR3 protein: CASSEGRVAGGPQETQYF. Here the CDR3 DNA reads TGTGCCAGCAGTGAGGGGAGGGTGGCGGGAGGGCCCCAAGAGACCCAGTACTTC.

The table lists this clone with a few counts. CDR3 DNA sequence: TGTGCCAGCAGCTTAGGAGCCCTTAGGCAGGGACAGGGTAGGACTGAAGCTTTCTTT. Its translation is CASSLGALRQGQGRTEAFF. This rearrangement joins TRBV7-9 to TRBJ1-1; 9 bases fit TRBD1. Germline CDR1 SEHNR, CDR2 FQNEAQ (reference sequence). CDR3 size: 19 residues. The trim removed 1 base at V and 5 bases at J, leaving 17 bases unmatched.

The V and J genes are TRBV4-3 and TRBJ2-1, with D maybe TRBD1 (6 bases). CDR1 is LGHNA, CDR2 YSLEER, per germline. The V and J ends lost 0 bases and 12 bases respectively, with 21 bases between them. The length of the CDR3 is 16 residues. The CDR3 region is CASSQDPTTYSRGQFF. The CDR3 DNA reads TGCGCCAGCAGCCAAGATCCAACGACATACTCCAGGGGGCAGTTCTTC.

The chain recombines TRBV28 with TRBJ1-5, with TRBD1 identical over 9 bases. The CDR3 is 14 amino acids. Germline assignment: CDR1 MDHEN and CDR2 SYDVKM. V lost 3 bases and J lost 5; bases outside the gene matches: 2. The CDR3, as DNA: TGTGCCAGCAGTTTGGACAGGGGATATCAGCCCCAGCATTTT. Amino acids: CASSLDRGYQPQHF.

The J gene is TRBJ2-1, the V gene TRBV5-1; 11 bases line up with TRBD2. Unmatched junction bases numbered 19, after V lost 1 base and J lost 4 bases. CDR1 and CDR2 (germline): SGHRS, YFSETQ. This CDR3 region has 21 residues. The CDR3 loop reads CASSLRRLAGRSFRGYNEQFF. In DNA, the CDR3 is TGCGCCAGCAGCTTGCGGAGACTAGCGGGACGCTCTTTCCGAGGGTACAATGAGCAGTTCTTC.

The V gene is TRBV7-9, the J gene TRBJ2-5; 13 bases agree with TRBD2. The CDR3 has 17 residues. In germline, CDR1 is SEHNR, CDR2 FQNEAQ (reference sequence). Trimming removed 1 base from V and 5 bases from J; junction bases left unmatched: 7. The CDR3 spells CASSLGTSGGAGETQYF. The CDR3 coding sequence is TGTGCCAGCAGCTTAGGTACTAGCGGGGGGGCCGGTGAGACCCAGTACTTC.

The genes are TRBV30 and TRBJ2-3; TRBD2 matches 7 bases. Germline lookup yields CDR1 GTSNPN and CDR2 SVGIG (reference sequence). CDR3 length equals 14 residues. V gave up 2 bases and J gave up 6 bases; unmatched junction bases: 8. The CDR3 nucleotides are TGTGCCTGGAGTCCAAGCGGGGTGGGTGATACGCAGTATTTT. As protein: CAWSPSGVGDTQYF. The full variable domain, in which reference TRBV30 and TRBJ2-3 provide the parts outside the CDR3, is SQTIHQWPATLVQPVGSPLSLECTVEGTSNPNLYWYRQAAGRGLQLLFYSVGIGQISSEVPQNLSASRPQDRQFILSSKKLLLSDSGFYLCAWSPSGVGDTQYFGPGTRLTVL.

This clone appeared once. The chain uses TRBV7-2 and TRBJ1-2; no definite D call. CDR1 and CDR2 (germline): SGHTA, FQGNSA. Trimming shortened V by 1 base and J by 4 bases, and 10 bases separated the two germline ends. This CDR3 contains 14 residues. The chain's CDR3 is CASSLDGRTYGYTF. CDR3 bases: TGTGCCAGCAGCTTAGATGGGAGGACCTATGGCTACACCTTC.

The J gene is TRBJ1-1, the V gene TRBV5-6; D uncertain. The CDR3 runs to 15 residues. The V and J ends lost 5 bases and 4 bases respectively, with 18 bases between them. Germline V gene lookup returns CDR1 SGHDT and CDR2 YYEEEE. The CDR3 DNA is TGTGCCAGCAGAAAAGGTCCCGGAGTTCCCACTGAAGCTTTCTTT. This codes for CASRKGPGVPTEAFF.

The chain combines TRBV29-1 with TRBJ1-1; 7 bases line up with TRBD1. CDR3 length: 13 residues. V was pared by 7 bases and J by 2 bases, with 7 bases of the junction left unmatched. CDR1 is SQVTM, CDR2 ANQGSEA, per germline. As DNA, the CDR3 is TGCAGCGGGTCGACAGGGATTAACACTGAAGCTTTCTTT. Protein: CSGSTGINTEAFF.

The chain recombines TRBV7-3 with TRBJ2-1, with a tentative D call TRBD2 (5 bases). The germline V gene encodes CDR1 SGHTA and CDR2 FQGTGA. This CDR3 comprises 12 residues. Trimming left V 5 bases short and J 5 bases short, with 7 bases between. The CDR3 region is CASSPGNNEQFF. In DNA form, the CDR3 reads TGTGCCAGCAGCCCCGGGAACAATGAGCAGTTCTTC.

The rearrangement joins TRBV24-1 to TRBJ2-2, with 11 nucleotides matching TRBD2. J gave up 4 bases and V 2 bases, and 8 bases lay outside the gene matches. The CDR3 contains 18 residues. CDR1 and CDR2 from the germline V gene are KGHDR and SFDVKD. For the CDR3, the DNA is TGTGCCACCAGTGATTCGGGACCTGGACTAGCGGGCACCGGGGAGCTGTTTTTT. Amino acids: CATSDSGPGLAGTGELFF.

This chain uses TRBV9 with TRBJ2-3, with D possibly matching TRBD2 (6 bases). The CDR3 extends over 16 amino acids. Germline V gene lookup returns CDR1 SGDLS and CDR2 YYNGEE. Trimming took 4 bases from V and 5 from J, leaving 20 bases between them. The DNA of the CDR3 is TGTGCCAGCAGCCCACAGCGGGTGAGAGATGGAGATACGCAGTATTTT. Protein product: CASSPQRVRDGDTQYF.

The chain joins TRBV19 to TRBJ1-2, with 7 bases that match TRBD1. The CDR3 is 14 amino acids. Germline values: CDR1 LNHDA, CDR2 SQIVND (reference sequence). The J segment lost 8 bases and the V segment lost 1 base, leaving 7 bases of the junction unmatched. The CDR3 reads CASSIGGTAKGYTF. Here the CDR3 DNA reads TGTGCCAGTAGTATAGGTGGGACAGCGAAGGGCTACACCTTC.

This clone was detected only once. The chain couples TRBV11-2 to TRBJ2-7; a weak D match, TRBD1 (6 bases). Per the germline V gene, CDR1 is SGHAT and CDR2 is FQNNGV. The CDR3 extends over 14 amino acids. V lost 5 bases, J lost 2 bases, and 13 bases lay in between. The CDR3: CASSTRAGAYEQYF. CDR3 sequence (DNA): TGTGCCAGCAGCACCCGGGCAGGGGCCTACGAGCAGTACTTC.

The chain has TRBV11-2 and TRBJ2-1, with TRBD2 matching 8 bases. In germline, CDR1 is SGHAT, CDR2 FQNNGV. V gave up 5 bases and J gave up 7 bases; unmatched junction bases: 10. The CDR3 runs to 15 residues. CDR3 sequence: CASSRSGTSLNEQFF. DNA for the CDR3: TGTGCCAGCAGCAGATCCGGGACTAGTTTGAATGAGCAGTTCTTC.

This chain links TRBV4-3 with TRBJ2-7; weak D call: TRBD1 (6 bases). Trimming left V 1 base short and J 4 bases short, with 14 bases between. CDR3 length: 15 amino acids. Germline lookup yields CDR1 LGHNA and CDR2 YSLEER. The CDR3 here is CASSQAQDSLYEQYF. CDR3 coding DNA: TGCGCCAGCAGCCAAGCCCAGGACAGCCTTTACGAGCAGTACTTC.

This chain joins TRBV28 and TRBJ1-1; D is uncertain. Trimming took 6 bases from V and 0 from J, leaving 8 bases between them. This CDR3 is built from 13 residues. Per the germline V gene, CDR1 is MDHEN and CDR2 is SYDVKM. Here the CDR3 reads CASRNQMNTEAFF. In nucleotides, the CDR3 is TGTGCCAGCAGGAACCAGATGAACACTGAAGCTTTCTTT.

CDR3 DNA: TGTGCCAGCAGCTCAGGGTCCGGTGAGGCTGGAAACACCATATATTTT. It specifies CASSSGSGEAGNTIYF. The V call is TRBV9, the J call TRBJ1-3; D might be TRBD1 (5 bases). Deletions cut 4 bases from V and 2 bases from J, with 16 bases between. Germline V gives CDR1 SGDLS, CDR2 YYNGEE. CDR3 length equals 16 residues.

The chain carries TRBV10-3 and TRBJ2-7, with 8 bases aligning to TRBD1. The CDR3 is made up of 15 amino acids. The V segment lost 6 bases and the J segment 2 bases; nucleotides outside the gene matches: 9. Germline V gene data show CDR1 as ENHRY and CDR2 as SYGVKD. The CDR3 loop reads CAISDRGLLTYEQYF. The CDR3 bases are TGTGCCATCAGCGACAGGGGTCTTCTAACCTACGAGCAGTACTTC.

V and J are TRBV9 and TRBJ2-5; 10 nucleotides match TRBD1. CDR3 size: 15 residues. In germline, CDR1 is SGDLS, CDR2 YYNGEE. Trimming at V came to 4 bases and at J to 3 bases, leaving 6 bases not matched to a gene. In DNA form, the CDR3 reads TGTGCCAGCAGCCCCGGACAGGGGGGAGAAGAGACCCAGTACTTC. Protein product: CASSPGQGGEETQYF.

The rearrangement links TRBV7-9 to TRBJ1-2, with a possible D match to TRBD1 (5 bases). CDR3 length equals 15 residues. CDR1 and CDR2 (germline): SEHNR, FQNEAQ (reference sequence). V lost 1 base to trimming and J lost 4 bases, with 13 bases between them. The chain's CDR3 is CASSLGQGVGYGYTF. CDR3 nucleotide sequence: TGTGCCAGCAGCTTAGGCCAGGGTGTCGGCTATGGCTACACCTTC.

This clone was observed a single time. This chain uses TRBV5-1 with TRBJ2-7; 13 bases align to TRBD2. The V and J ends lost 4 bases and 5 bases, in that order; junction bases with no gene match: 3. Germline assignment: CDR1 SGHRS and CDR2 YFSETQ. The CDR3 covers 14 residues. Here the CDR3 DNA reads TGCGCCAGCAGCCCGGGACTAGCGGGGAACGAGCAGTACTTC. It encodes CASSPGLAGNEQYF.

The CDR3 DNA sequence: TGTGCCAGCAGTTTTTGGGAGAATCAGCCCCAGCATTTT. Translation: CASSFWENQPQHF. The chain is built from TRBV27 and TRBJ1-5; no firm D call. V dropped 3 bases and J dropped 4 bases, with 7 bases sitting between them. CDR3 length equals 13 residues. Germline CDR1 is MNHEY and CDR2 is SMNVEV (reference sequence).

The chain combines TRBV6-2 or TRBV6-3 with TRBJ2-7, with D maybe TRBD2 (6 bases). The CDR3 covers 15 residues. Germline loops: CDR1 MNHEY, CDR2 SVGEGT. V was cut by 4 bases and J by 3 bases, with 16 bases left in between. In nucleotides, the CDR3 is TGTGCCAGCAGTTTTTCGTCCGGGACTTACTACGAGCAGTACTTC. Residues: CASSFSSGTYYEQYF.

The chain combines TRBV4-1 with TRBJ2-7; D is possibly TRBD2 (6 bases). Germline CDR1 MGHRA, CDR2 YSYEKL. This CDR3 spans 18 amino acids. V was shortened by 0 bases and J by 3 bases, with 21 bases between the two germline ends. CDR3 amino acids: CASSQDVVGPRAGYEQYF. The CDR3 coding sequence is TGCGCCAGCAGCCAAGACGTAGTAGGACCCCGAGCGGGCTACGAGCAGTACTTC.